The 3 T cell receptor beta chains below all came from one sample that was sequenced in a study of a mutant IDH1 vaccine in newly diagnosed glioma. Antigens of these TCRs are unknown. This table comes from immunoSEQ multiplex PCR, and its TCRdb copy is limited to in-frame clones, with some not included. The profile shows some 55,000 clones, 85% to 90% of them singletons. The time point denotes: week 5, during vaccination. Vaccinated patients received 300 ug of mutant IDH1 20-mer peptide per dose, with topical imiquimod. Sequenced material: PBMCs, taken from a glioma patient whose treatment included an IDH1 peptide vaccine. These receptors were obtained from a woman aged 40 to 50 with glioma.

V and J are TRBV4-2 and TRBJ1-4; no clear D gene. The CDR3 is made up of 13 amino acids. Germline CDR1 LGHNA, CDR2 YNFKEQ. V was shortened by 4 bases and J by 8 bases, with 11 bases between the two germline ends. This chain's CDR3 is CASSRTNEEKLFF. DNA for the CDR3: TGTGCCAGCAGCCGCACAAATGAGGAAAAACTGTTTTTT.

This chain joins TRBV5-1 and TRBJ1-1; unclear D gene. This CDR3 is 14 amino acids long. Trimming cost V 0 bases and J 7 bases, with 13 bases left between them. Germline V lookup: CDR1 SGHRS, CDR2 YFSETQ. The CDR3 coding sequence is TGCGCCAGCAGCTTGGCCCCAGAACGGGTTGAAGCTTTCTTT. Translated, it gives CASSLAPERVEAFF.

This chain connects TRBV19 to TRBJ2-3; weak D call: TRBD1 (5 bases). Germline-derived CDR1 and CDR2 are LNHDA and SQIVND (reference sequence). With 5 bases removed from V and 1 base from J, the gap between germline ends came to 13 bases. The CDR3 sequence is 15 residues long. As DNA, the CDR3 is TGTGCCAGTAGTCGGCAGCAGGGTGGCACAGATACGCAGTATTTT. The encoded protein is CASSRQQGGTDTQYF.